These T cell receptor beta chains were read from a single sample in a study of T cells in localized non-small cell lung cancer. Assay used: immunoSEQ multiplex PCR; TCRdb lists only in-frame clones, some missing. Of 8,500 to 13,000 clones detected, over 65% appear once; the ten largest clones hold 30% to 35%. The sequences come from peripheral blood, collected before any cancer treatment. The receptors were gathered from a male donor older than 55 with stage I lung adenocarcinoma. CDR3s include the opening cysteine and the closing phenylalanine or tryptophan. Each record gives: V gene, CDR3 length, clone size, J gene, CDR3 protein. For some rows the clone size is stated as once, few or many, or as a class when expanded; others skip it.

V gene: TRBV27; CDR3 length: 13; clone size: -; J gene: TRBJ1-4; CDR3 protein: CASRDRGREKLFF
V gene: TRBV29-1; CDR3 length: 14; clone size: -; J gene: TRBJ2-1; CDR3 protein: CSVRGQWSYNEQFF
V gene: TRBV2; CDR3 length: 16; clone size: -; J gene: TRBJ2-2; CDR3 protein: CASSLRGGSKTGELFF
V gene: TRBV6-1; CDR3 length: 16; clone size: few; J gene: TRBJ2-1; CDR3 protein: CASSERRGDTYNEQFF
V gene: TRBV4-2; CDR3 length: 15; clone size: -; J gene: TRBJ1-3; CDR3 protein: CASSQVTVSGNTIYF
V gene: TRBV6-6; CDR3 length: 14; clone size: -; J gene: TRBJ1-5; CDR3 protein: CASTLQGTGQPQHF
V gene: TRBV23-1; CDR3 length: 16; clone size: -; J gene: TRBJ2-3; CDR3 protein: CASSQGDRGGADTQYF
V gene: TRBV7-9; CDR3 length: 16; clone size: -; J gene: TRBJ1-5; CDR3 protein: CASSLGGTGVSQPQHF
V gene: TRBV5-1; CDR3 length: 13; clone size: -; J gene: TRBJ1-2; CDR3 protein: CASSLKGIDGYTF
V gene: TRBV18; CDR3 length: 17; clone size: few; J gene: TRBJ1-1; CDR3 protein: CASSWSEGTLTDTEAFF
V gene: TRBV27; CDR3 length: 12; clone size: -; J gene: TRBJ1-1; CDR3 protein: CASRFRNTEAFF